What follows describes a single T cell receptor beta chain. Here immunoSEQ multiplex PCR was the method, and the copy in TCRdb shows in-frame clones only, minus some. Seen here are under 75,000 clones, approximately 92% observed once, and the top ten hold 2% to 2.5%. This sample was included in a study of T cell changes during pregnancy in multiple sclerosis. The CDR3 runs 13 residues. Trimming removed 5 bases from V and 5 bases from J, with 9 bases in between. Germline CDR1 is SEHNR and CDR2 is FQNEAQ (reference sequence). The sample was peripheral blood, taken in the first trimester of pregnancy. The chain recombines TRBV7-9 with TRBJ2-2; possible D gene TRBD2, 5 bases. The sequence came from a female donor with multiple sclerosis, enrolled in a pregnancy study. As DNA, the CDR3 is TGTGCCAGCAGCCTAACTAGTACCGGGGAGCTGTTTTTT. Translating it yields CASSLTSTGELFF.